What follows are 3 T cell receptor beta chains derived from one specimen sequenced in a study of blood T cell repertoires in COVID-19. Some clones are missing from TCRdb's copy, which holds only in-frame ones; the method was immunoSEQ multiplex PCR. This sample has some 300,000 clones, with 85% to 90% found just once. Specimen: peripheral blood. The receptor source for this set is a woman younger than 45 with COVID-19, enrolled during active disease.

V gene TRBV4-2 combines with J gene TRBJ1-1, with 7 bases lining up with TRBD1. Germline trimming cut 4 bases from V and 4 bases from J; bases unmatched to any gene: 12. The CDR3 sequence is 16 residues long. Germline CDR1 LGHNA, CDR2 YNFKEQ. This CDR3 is CASSRSQQGIGTEAFF. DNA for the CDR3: TGTGCCAGCAGCCGTTCGCAACAGGGGATAGGCACTGAAGCTTTCTTT.

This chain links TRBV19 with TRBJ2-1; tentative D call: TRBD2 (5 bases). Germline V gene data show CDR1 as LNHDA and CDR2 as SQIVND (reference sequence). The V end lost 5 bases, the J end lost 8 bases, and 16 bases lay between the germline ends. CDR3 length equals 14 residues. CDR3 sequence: CASSSRARSDEQFF. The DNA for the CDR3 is TGTGCCAGTAGTTCGAGGGCCCGCTCGGATGAGCAGTTCTTC.

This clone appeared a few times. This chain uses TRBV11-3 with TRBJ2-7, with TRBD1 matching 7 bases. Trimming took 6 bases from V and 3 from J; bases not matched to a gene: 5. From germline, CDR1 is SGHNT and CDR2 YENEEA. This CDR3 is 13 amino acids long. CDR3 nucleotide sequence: TGTGCCAGCAGAATCCCAGGGGGCTACGAGCAGTACTTC. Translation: CASRIPGGYEQYF.